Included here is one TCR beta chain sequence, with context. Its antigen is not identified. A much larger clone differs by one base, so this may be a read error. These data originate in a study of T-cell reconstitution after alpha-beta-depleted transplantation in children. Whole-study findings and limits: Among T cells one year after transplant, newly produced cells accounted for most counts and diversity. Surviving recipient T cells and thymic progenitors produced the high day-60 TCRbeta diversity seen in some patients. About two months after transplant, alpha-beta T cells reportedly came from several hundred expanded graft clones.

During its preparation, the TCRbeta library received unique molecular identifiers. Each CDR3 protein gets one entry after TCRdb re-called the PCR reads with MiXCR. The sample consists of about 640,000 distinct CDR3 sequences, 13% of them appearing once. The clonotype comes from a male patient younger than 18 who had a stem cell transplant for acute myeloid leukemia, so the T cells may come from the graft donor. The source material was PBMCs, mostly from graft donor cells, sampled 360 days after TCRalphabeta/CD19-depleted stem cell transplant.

CDR3 coding DNA: TGCTGTGCTCCGATTAGGGAATCCTACGAGCAGTACTTC. Encoded protein: CCAPIRESYEQYF. The genes are TRBV20-1 and TRBJ2-7; D is ambiguous. This CDR3 region has 13 residues. Per germline, CDR1 DFQATT and CDR2 SNEGSKA (reference sequence).